One sample yielded the 32 T cell receptor beta chains listed below, sequenced in a study of blood T cell repertoires in COVID-19. Measured with immunoSEQ multiplex PCR; TCRdb has only the in-frame clones, and not every one. The sample lists 150,000 to 200,000 clones; roughly four fifths were seen once. Sequenced input: peripheral blood. The source of these receptors is a woman in her twenties or thirties with acute or convalescent COVID-19.

The chain has TRBV5-1 and TRBJ2-1; TRBD2 aligns across 13 bases. CDR3 length equals 19 residues. Germline V gene data show CDR1 as SGHRS and CDR2 as YFSETQ. J lost 9 bases, V lost 0 bases, and 15 bases had no gene match. CDR3 loop: CASSLDGRLLAGGPGEQFF. CDR3 DNA: TGCGCCAGCAGCTTGGATGGCAGGTTACTAGCGGGAGGGCCGGGTGAGCAGTTCTTC.

The chain has TRBV6-5 and TRBJ2-7; tentative D call: TRBD2 (5 bases). This CDR3 region has 14 residues. Germline CDR1 reads MNHEY; CDR2 reads SVGAGI. Trimming pared 5 bases from V and 5 bases from J, leaving 16 bases between. The DNA of the CDR3 is TGTGCCAGCAGTCTGAGGGAGATTGTGGACGAGCAGTACTTC. The encoded protein is CASSLREIVDEQYF.

V is TRBV5-1 and J is TRBJ2-7; 12 positions match TRBD2. Germline CDR1 SGHRS, CDR2 YFSETQ. V lost 0 bases to trimming and J lost 5 bases; unmatched junction nucleotides: 6. This CDR3 is 16 amino acids long. The CDR3 loop is CASSLETSGGPNEQYF. CDR3 bases: TGCGCCAGCAGCTTGGAGACTAGCGGGGGCCCTAACGAGCAGTACTTC.

V gene TRBV12-3 or TRBV12-4 combines with J gene TRBJ1-2; no firm D call. There are 12 residues in the CDR3. Trimming pared 6 bases from V and 1 base from J, leaving 6 bases between. CDR3 coding DNA: TGTGCCAGCAGCAGATTTAACTATGGCTACACCTTC. Translating it yields CASSRFNYGYTF.

The chain couples TRBV3-1 (or the pseudogene TRBV3-2) to TRBJ2-2; the D is unclear. The CDR3 runs to 16 residues. Trimming shortened V by 6 bases and J by 3 bases, and 17 bases separated the two germline ends. Germline assignment: CDR1 LGHDT and CDR2 YNNKEL (reference sequence). The CDR3 sequence is CASSSVDAVHTGELFF. The CDR3 DNA reads TGTGCCAGCAGTTCCGTAGATGCGGTTCACACCGGGGAGCTGTTTTTT.

V and J are TRBV5-1 and TRBJ2-2; D is perhaps TRBD2 (7 bases). CDR1 and CDR2 from the germline V gene are SGHRS and YFSETQ. Trimming stripped 6 bases from V and 3 bases from J, with 12 bases between. There are 14 residues in the CDR3. This chain's CDR3 is CASTGGFDTGELFF. The CDR3 DNA reads TGCGCCAGCACGGGGGGCTTCGACACCGGGGAGCTGTTTTTT.

The gene calls are TRBV19 and TRBJ1-1; D remains unclear. This CDR3 is 14 amino acids long. The V end lost 1 base, the J end lost 0 bases, and 6 bases lay between the germline ends. Per the germline V gene, CDR1 is LNHDA and CDR2 is SQIVND (reference sequence). CDR3 sequence reads: CASSIVGVNTEAFF. CDR3 coding DNA: TGTGCCAGTAGTATAGTGGGCGTGAACACTGAAGCTTTCTTT.

The chain employs TRBV5-4 and TRBJ1-2; TRBD1 agrees at 12 bases. The CDR3 totals 15 residues. V shed 3 bases, J shed 7 bases, and the junction held 7 bases outside the gene matches. Germline-derived CDR1 and CDR2 are SGHNT and YYREEE (reference sequence). The CDR3 region has the DNA TGTGCCAGCAGCTCAGGGACAGGGGGCTGGAGTGGCTACACCTTC. Its protein product is CASSSGTGGWSGYTF.

The chain joins TRBV19 to TRBJ2-5; TRBD2 agrees at 8 bases. V was clipped by 10 bases and J by 5 bases; unmatched bases: 12. The CDR3 covers 14 residues. The V gene's germline CDR1 is LNHDA and CDR2 SQIVND (reference sequence). CDR3 nucleotide sequence: TGTGCCACCAAAGCGGCGGGGGGTCGGGAGACCCAGTACTTC. It is translated as CATKAAGGRETQYF.

Here the CDR3 reads CASSHGVAANTGELFF. In DNA, the CDR3 is TGTGCCAGCAGCCACGGGGTAGCTGCGAACACCGGGGAGCTGTTTTTT. The chain joins TRBV3-1 (or the pseudogene TRBV3-2) to TRBJ2-2; TRBD2 is a possible D gene (5 bases). V lost 3 bases, J lost 0 bases, and 11 bases lay in between. Germline CDR1 is LGHDT and CDR2 is YNNKEL (reference sequence). The length of the CDR3 is 16 residues.

This chain links TRBV4-3 with TRBJ2-2; 9 nucleotides agree with TRBD2. V dropped 5 bases and J dropped 4; count of bases not matched to a gene: 14. CDR1 is LGHNA, CDR2 YSLEER, per germline. The CDR3 has 18 amino acids. CDR3 DNA sequence: TGCGCCAGCAGCGTCCACCTTTTTGGCGGGAGGGCCACCGGGGAGCTGTTTTTT. Amino acids: CASSVHLFGGRATGELFF.

The chain has TRBV29-1 and TRBJ1-2, with 7 positions matching TRBD1. With V trimmed by 5 bases and J by 3 bases, 6 bases remained unmatched. The CDR3 has 13 amino acids. The germline gives CDR1 SQVTM, CDR2 ANQGSEA. The CDR3 region has the DNA TGCAGCGTTACCGACAGGGTTGACTATGGCTACACCTTC. Its translation: CSVTDRVDYGYTF.

The genes are TRBV13 and TRBJ1-1; the D gene is possibly TRBD1 (6 bases). Germline V gene lookup returns CDR1 PRHDT and CDR2 FYEKMQ (reference sequence). Trimming took off 1 base at V and 5 bases at J, with 8 bases between the two ends. The CDR3 sequence is 13 residues long. This chain's CDR3 is CASSLVQGTEAFF. Here the CDR3 DNA reads TGTGCCAGCAGCTTAGTACAGGGAACTGAAGCTTTCTTT.

V is TRBV28 and J is TRBJ2-2; no firm D call. V lost 3 bases and J lost 4, with 6 bases in between. The CDR3 sequence is 13 residues long. Germline V gives CDR1 MDHEN, CDR2 SYDVKM. As DNA, the CDR3 is TGTGCCAGCAGTTTGAGTACCACCGGGGAGCTGTTTTTT. Protein sequence: CASSLSTTGELFF.

The chain links TRBV28 to TRBJ2-7; weak D call: TRBD1 (6 bases). CDR3 length equals 12 residues. Germline V gene sequence: CDR1 MDHEN, CDR2 SYDVKM. With 9 bases removed from V and 3 bases from J, the gap between germline ends came to 12 bases. CDR3 DNA: TGTGCCAGTGAGGGGGTGCGCTACGAGCAGTACTTC. Its translation is CASEGVRYEQYF.

V gene TRBV6-6 combines with J gene TRBJ2-7, with D perhaps TRBD2 (5 bases). V lost 6 bases, J lost 3 bases, and 9 bases lay in between. This CDR3 has 12 amino acids. Per the germline V gene, CDR1 is MNHNY and CDR2 is SVGAGI (reference sequence). The CDR3 sequence is CASSRGYYEQYF. The CDR3 DNA follows: TGTGCCAGCAGCCGCGGGTACTACGAGCAGTACTTC.

The rearrangement joins TRBV5-6 to TRBJ2-7; D is unclear. The CDR3 extends over 14 amino acids. Trimming stripped 2 bases from V and 3 bases from J, with 12 bases between. CDR1 is SGHDT, CDR2 YYEEEE, per germline. CDR3 sequence: CASSFLVNVYEQYF. The CDR3 DNA reads TGTGCCAGCAGCTTTCTCGTAAATGTCTACGAGCAGTACTTC. Variable domain in full (rest from reference TRBV5-6 and TRBJ2-7): DAGVTQSPTHLIKTRGQQVTLRCSPKSGHDTVSWYQQALGQGPQFIFQYYEEEERQRGNFPDRFSGHQFPNYSSELNVNALLLGDSALYLCASSFLVNVYEQYFGPGTRLTVT.

The chain links TRBV3-1 (or the pseudogene TRBV3-2) to TRBJ1-1, with D unclear. The germline V and J ends were trimmed by 1 base and 1 base, with 7 bases remaining between them. This CDR3 has 14 residues. Germline values: CDR1 LGHDT, CDR2 YNNKEL (reference sequence). In DNA form, the CDR3 reads TGTGCCAGCAGCCAAGTGAGCGAGAACACTGAAGCTTTCTTT. Encoded protein: CASSQVSENTEAFF.

This clone was counted only a few times. The V call is TRBV4-3, the J call TRBJ1-5; TRBD1 matches 7 bases. Germline CDR1 is LGHNA and CDR2 is YSLEER. The CDR3 contains 20 residues. V lost 0 bases, J lost 7 bases, and 21 bases stayed unmatched. The DNA for the CDR3 is TGCGCCAGCAGCCAAGAATCCCCTCGGAGGGCAGGGGGTGGGTGGCAGCCCCAGCATTTT. Translation gives CASSQESPRRAGGGWQPQHF.

The table lists this clone with a count of one. The CDR3 sequence: CASSLELANYGYTF. The CDR3 region has the DNA TGTGCCAGCAGCCTGGAGTTAGCTAACTATGGCTACACCTTC. The V gene is TRBV3-1 (or the pseudogene TRBV3-2), the J gene TRBJ1-2; D not certain. The V gene's germline CDR1 is LGHDT and CDR2 YNNKEL (reference sequence). Trimming pared 4 bases from V and 0 bases from J, leaving 9 bases between. This CDR3 region has 14 residues.

Only one count was recorded for this clone. The chain combines TRBV3-1 (or the pseudogene TRBV3-2) with TRBJ2-1, with a weak D call TRBD2 (6 bases). The germline V gene has CDR1 LGHDT and CDR2 YNNKEL (reference sequence). V lost 0 bases and J 8 bases, leaving 14 bases between the germline ends. This CDR3 region has 15 residues. This CDR3 is CASSQDGGFYDEQFF. The DNA of the CDR3 is TGTGCCAGCAGCCAAGACGGGGGTTTTTACGATGAGCAGTTCTTC.

V and J are TRBV6-5 and TRBJ1-2; TRBD1 might be the D (5 bases). The germline V gene encodes CDR1 MNHEY and CDR2 SVGAGI. The CDR3 runs to 14 residues. The ends were cut back, 0 bases at V and 7 bases at J, with 12 bases in the middle. The CDR3 spells CASSYSDRPGGYTF. The CDR3 DNA follows: TGTGCCAGCAGTTACTCCGACAGACCGGGTGGCTACACCTTC.

The chain is built from TRBV28 and TRBJ1-4, with D possibly being TRBD1 (5 bases). Looked up from germline, CDR1 is MDHEN and CDR2 is SYDVKM. The CDR3 runs to 13 residues. V lost 11 bases and J 1 base, leaving 11 bases between the germline ends. The CDR3: CASGVLTNEKLFF. CDR3 nucleotides: TGTGCCTCGGGGGTTTTAACTAATGAAAAACTGTTTTTT.

The CDR3 here is CASSLWGGEQYF. In nucleotides, the CDR3 is TGCGCCAGCAGCCTTTGGGGGGGGGAGCAGTACTTC. The rearrangement links TRBV4-3 to TRBJ2-7; TRBD2 matches at 7 bases. Germline loops: CDR1 LGHNA, CDR2 YSLEER. Trimming took 4 bases from V and 7 from J; bases not matched to a gene: 4. CDR3 length: 12 residues.

This rearrangement joins TRBV7-6 to TRBJ1-4, with D perhaps TRBD1 (5 bases). The CDR3 consists of 16 residues. V lost 4 bases to trimming and J lost 3 bases, with 15 bases between them. Germline loops: CDR1 SGHVS, CDR2 FNYEAQ. The CDR3 sequence is CASSSRHRGSNEKLFF. The DNA of the CDR3 is TGTGCCAGCAGCTCACGTCATAGGGGATCTAATGAAAAACTGTTTTTT.

V and J are TRBV28 and TRBJ1-1, with D uncertain. The germline gives CDR1 MDHEN, CDR2 SYDVKM. V was cut by 5 bases and J by 0 bases, with 13 bases left in between. The length of the CDR3 is 15 residues. The CDR3 loop is CASSVPGVMNTEAFF. The CDR3, as DNA: TGTGCCAGCAGTGTGCCGGGAGTCATGAACACTGAAGCTTTCTTT.

The chain combines TRBV11-2 with TRBJ1-5; 9 bases line up with TRBD1. CDR1 is SGHAT, CDR2 FQNNGV, per germline. V lost 5 bases to trimming and J lost 6 bases; unmatched junction nucleotides: 8. CDR3 size: 15 residues. Here the CDR3 reads CASSEQGAQGQPQHF. DNA of the CDR3: TGTGCCAGCAGCGAACAGGGGGCGCAGGGTCAGCCCCAGCATTTT.

This clone was observed a handful of times. This chain connects TRBV5-5 to TRBJ2-1, with D possibly TRBD2 on 6 matching bases. CDR1 is SGHKS, CDR2 YYEKEE, per germline (reference sequence). Trimming shortened V by 2 bases and J by 4 bases, and 7 bases separated the two germline ends. The CDR3 totals 13 residues. CDR3 sequence reads: CASSFGGYNEQFF. The CDR3 DNA reads as TGTGCCAGCAGCTTCGGGGGATACAATGAGCAGTTCTTC.

This clone was detected only a few times. The chain has TRBV10-3 and TRBJ2-4; weak D call: TRBD1 (5 bases). This CDR3 has 16 amino acids. V dropped 6 bases and J dropped 1 base, with 16 bases sitting between them. The V gene's germline CDR1 is ENHRY and CDR2 SYGVKD. CDR3 sequence: CAISQPDRLAKNIQYF. CDR3 nucleotides: TGTGCCATCAGCCAACCCGACAGATTGGCCAAAAACATTCAGTACTTC.

This CDR3 reads CATLTSGQGTYEQYF. The CDR3 DNA reads TGTGCCACCCTCACGTCGGGACAGGGAACCTACGAGCAGTACTTC. V and J are TRBV28 and TRBJ2-7; 9 positions match TRBD1. J gave up 2 bases and V 10 bases, and 12 bases lay outside the gene matches. The germline gives CDR1 MDHEN, CDR2 SYDVKM. The CDR3 spans 15 residues.

The chain is built from TRBV3-1 (or the pseudogene TRBV3-2) and TRBJ1-2, with D perhaps matching TRBD1 (5 bases). Trimming removed 2 bases from V and 8 bases from J, with 15 bases in between. Germline lookup yields CDR1 LGHDT and CDR2 YNNKEL (reference sequence). The CDR3 extends over 14 amino acids. The CDR3 DNA reads as TGTGCCAGCAGCCAATTAGGGCGGGGGAGAGGCTACACCTTC. This translates into CASSQLGRGRGYTF.

V is TRBV5-4 and J is TRBJ1-4, with no clear D. The CDR3 spans 13 residues. Trimming pared 3 bases from V and 7 bases from J, leaving 10 bases between. CDR1 is SGHNT and CDR2 is YYREEE in the germline V gene (reference sequence). Here the CDR3 reads CASSSAGGEKLFF. The CDR3 DNA is TGTGCCAGCAGCTCCGCCGGAGGTGAAAAACTGTTTTTT.